A selection of T cell receptor beta chains follows, all from one sample in a study of shared clonotypes between healthy human individuals. Data came from immunoSEQ multiplex PCR; TCRdb stores just in-frame clones and leaves some out. The data hold around 530,000 clones, with around three quarters observed a single time. Input material: PBMCs. The receptors were gathered from a woman in her forties in good health. Some clones in this sample may be carry-over from other donors' samples. CDR3s include the opening cysteine and the closing phenylalanine or tryptophan. Fields, in order: clone size, J gene, D gene, CDR3 length, V gene, CDR3 DNA, CDR3 protein. A D gene is named only where the DNA matches it firmly. The size field is filled for only some rows; it gives once, few, many or a size class.

>-|TRBJ1-2|TRBD1|14|TRBV28
TGTGCCAGCTTACCTCCAGGGGGCGCCTCTGGCTACACCTTC
CASLPPGGASGYTF
>-|TRBJ1-2|-|12|TRBV29-1
TGCAGCGTTGAAGGACGGGACTATGGCTACACCTTC
CSVEGRDYGYTF
>-|TRBJ1-6|-|15|TRBV4-1
TGCGCCAGCAGCCAAGAGAGCGGACTTGTTTCACCCCTCCACTTT
CASSQESGLVSPLHF
>-|TRBJ1-3|-|14|TRBV15
TGTGCCACCAGCAGAGGCAGGGCTGGAAACACCATATATTTT
CATSRGRAGNTIYF
>few|TRBJ1-1|-|12|TRBV18
TGTGCCAGCTCACCCGGTCAAACTGAAGCTTTCTTT
CASSPGQTEAFF
>-|TRBJ1-2|-|14|TRBV18
TGTGCCAGCTCACCGCGGCGGGGGAACTATGGCTACACCTTC
CASSPRRGNYGYTF
>-|TRBJ2-3|TRBD2|17|TRBV2
TGTGCCAGCAGTGAAGCGCGGCTAGCGGGACGCACAGATACGCAGTATTTT
CASSEARLAGRTDTQYF
>many|TRBJ2-7|-|15|TRBV4-2
TGTGCCAGCAGCCAAGATAGCGGAGCGGCCTACGAGCAGTACTTC
CASSQDSGAAYEQYF
>-|TRBJ2-7|-|15|TRBV7-8
TGTGCCAGCAGCTTAGAGGGACCTTCCAAGTACGAGCAGTACTTC
CASSLEGPSKYEQYF
>-|TRBJ1-2|-|14|TRBV28
TGTGCCAGCAGTTTCGCAGGCGGTAACTATGGCTACACCTTC
CASSFAGGNYGYTF
>-|TRBJ2-3|-|14|TRBV18
TGTGCCAGCTCACCAGGGGAGTCAAGGGGTACGCAGTATTTT
CASSPGESRGTQYF
>-|TRBJ2-7|TRBD1|15|TRBV9
TGTGCCAGCAGCGAGGGGGGACAGGGGTTCTACGAGCAGTACTTC
CASSEGGQGFYEQYF
>-|TRBJ2-7|TRBD2|16|TRBV28
TGTGCCAGCGGGACCAGGACTAGCGGGAGGGCCTTCGAGCAGTACTTC
CASGTRTSGRAFEQYF
>-|TRBJ1-5|TRBD1|13|TRBV6-9
TGTGCCATACAGGGGGCAGGGGGTCAGCCCCAGCATTTT
CAIQGAGGQPQHF
>once|TRBJ1-5|-|16|TRBV19
TGTGCCAGTAGTAGGCCAGGGAGAAGGAGCAATCAGCCCCAGCATTTT
CASSRPGRRSNQPQHF
>-|TRBJ2-1|TRBD2|15|TRBV10-3
TGTGCCATCAGCGGAGGGACTAGCGGGAGGGATGAGCAGTTCTTC
CAISGGTSGRDEQFF
>-|TRBJ2-1|TRBD2|16|TRBV27
TGTGCCAGCAGTGCATATCTAGCGGGATCTCACAATGAGCAGTTCTTC
CASSAYLAGSHNEQFF
>once|TRBJ1-1|TRBD1|13|TRBV7-3
TGTGCCAGCAGCCCACAGGGGTACACTGAAGCTTTCTTT
CASSPQGYTEAFF
>few|TRBJ2-2|TRBD1|15|TRBV14
TGTGCCAGCAGCCGACTCACAGGGGACACCGGGGAGCTGTTTTTT
CASSRLTGDTGELFF
>few|TRBJ2-2|TRBD2|15|TRBV28
TGTGCCAGCAGTCCACAAAATAGCGGGACCGGGGAGCTGTTTTTT
CASSPQNSGTGELFF
>once|TRBJ2-7|TRBD1|17|TRBV12-5
TGTGCTAGTGGTTTGGTACTCTCCGGGACAGGGCCCTACGAGCAGTACTTC
CASGLVLSGTGPYEQYF
>-|TRBJ2-3|TRBD2|17|TRBV5-6
TGTGCCAGCAGCTTGAACGGACTAGCGGGAGTCCTAGATACGCAGTATTTT
CASSLNGLAGVLDTQYF
>-|TRBJ1-3|-|14|TRBV19
TGTGCCAGTAGTCCCCAGAACTCTGGAAACACCATATATTTT
CASSPQNSGNTIYF
>-|TRBJ2-5|-|14|TRBV7-2
TGTGCCAGCAGCTTAAGGAGCCTCTGGGAGACCCAGTACTTC
CASSLRSLWETQYF
>-|TRBJ1-2|-|11|TRBV7-9
TGTGCCAGCAGCCTATCGACTGGCTACACCTTC
CASSLSTGYTF
>-|TRBJ1-2|-|13|TRBV28
TGTGCCAGCAGTTTTCAGCGCGACTATGGCTACACCTTC
CASSFQRDYGYTF
>-|TRBJ1-3|-|14|TRBV6-1
TGTGCCAGCAGTGAAGGGTACTCTGGAAACACCATATATTTT
CASSEGYSGNTIYF
>-|TRBJ1-5|-|14|TRBV19
TGTGCCAGTAGTATGATCGGGGGGAATCAGCCCCAGCATTTT
CASSMIGGNQPQHF
>-|TRBJ1-1|TRBD1|16|TRBV27
TGTGCCAGCAGTTTATTTGGCGGGACAGGGCGGACTGAAGCTTTCTTT
CASSLFGGTGRTEAFF
>-|TRBJ2-1|TRBD2|15|TRBV11-2
TGTGCCAGCAGCTTAGGGGCTAGCGGGATAAATGAGCAGTTCTTC
CASSLGASGINEQFF
>few|TRBJ1-1|TRBD1|15|TRBV7-3
TGTGCCAGCAGTTCAACAGGGGCGGGGAACACTGAAGCTTTCTTT
CASSSTGAGNTEAFF
>-|TRBJ2-5|-|15|TRBV7-9
TGTGCCAGCAGCTTAGCGATTGGCGACCAAGAGACCCAGTACTTC
CASSLAIGDQETQYF
>once|TRBJ1-1|-|13|TRBV6-1
TGTGCCAGCAGGGAGAATATGGAGACTGAAGCTTTCTTT
CASRENMETEAFF
>few|TRBJ1-2|TRBD1|14|TRBV2
TGTGCCAGCAGTGGACAGGGTTTCGTCTATGGCTACACCTTC
CASSGQGFVYGYTF
>once|TRBJ2-7|TRBD2|14|TRBV30
TGTGCCTGGACGCTAGCGGGAGTTAGATACGAGCAGTACTTC
CAWTLAGVRYEQYF
>few|TRBJ2-6|-|13|TRBV29-1
TGCAGCGTTGAAGATCTCGGGGCCAACGTCCTGACTTTC
CSVEDLGANVLTF
>-|TRBJ2-7|-|14|TRBV5-1
TGCGCCAGCAGCCCGTCAGGGGTAGGGTACGAGCAGTACTTC
CASSPSGVGYEQYF
>-|TRBJ2-7|-|16|TRBV4-1
TGCGCCAGCAGCCACCCCCGGGACACGCTCTCCTACGAGCAGTACTTC
CASSHPRDTLSYEQYF
>-|TRBJ2-7|TRBD1|17|TRBV5-4
TGTGCCAGCAGCTTGTCCCGGGACAGGGGTCAAACCTACGAGCAGTACTTC
CASSLSRDRGQTYEQYF
>-|TRBJ2-3|TRBD2|16|TRBV6-1
TGTGCCAGCAGTGAAGTCCTAGCGGGGAACACAGATACGCAGTATTTT
CASSEVLAGNTDTQYF
>-|TRBJ1-5|-|14|TRBV2
TGTGCCAGCAGCGAGACCCGGGGGGTTCAGCCCCAGCATTTT
CASSETRGVQPQHF
>-|TRBJ2-3|TRBD2|16|TRBV7-9
TGTGCCAGCAGCCTTGCGACTAGCGGGAGAGCAGATACGCAGTATTTT
CASSLATSGRADTQYF
>few|TRBJ2-3|TRBD2|17|TRBV5-5
TGTGCCAGCAGCCCGGGACTAGCGGGAGTGAGCACAGATACGCAGTATTTT
CASSPGLAGVSTDTQYF
>-|TRBJ2-1|-|15|TRBV5-1
TGCGCCAGCAGCCTCGGGGACCTGGGTCAGAATGAGCAGTTCTTC
CASSLGDLGQNEQFF
>many|TRBJ2-3|-|14|TRBV7-3
TGTGCCAGCAGCTTATCCTCAACCACAGATACGCAGTATTTT
CASSLSSTTDTQYF
>-|TRBJ2-3|TRBD2|18|TRBV28
TGTGCCAGCAGTCCCACCCCTACCGGGAGGGCCTATACAGATACGCAGTATTTT
CASSPTPTGRAYTDTQYF
>-|TRBJ1-1|-|12|TRBV11-2
TGTGCCAGCAGCTTAGTCTATTCTGAAGCTTTCTTT
CASSLVYSEAFF
>-|TRBJ2-1|-|13|TRBV2
TGTGCCAGCAGCCGGACAGCGCACAATGAGCAGTTCTTC
CASSRTAHNEQFF
>many|TRBJ1-1|TRBD1|13|TRBV30
TGTGCCTGGAGTGAGACAGGGAGGACTGAAGCTTTCTTT
CAWSETGRTEAFF
>-|TRBJ2-3|-|14|TRBV11-2
TGTGCCAGCAGCTTAGGGGGGGGGCCAGATACGCAGTATTTT
CASSLGGGPDTQYF
>-|TRBJ2-6|-|15|TRBV14
TGTGCCACCAGGGAATGGGGCTCTGGGGCCAACGTCCTGACTTTC
CATREWGSGANVLTF
>-|TRBJ2-7|-|16|TRBV7-9
TGTGCCAGCAGCCCCCCCGGGACTTCCAGCTCCTACGAGCAGTACTTC
CASSPPGTSSSYEQYF
>once|TRBJ1-2|-|13|TRBV7-9
TGTGCCAGCAGTCCGACAGGAGCCTATGGCTACACCTTC
CASSPTGAYGYTF
>-|TRBJ1-5|TRBD1|17|TRBV7-9
TGTGCCAGCAGCTCCACCGGGACAGGTGATTTCAATCAGCCCCAGCATTTT
CASSSTGTGDFNQPQHF
>-|TRBJ2-5|TRBD2|15|TRBV7-9
TGTGCCAGCAGCCGGGGGACTACCTCTCAAGAGACCCAGTACTTC
CASSRGTTSQETQYF